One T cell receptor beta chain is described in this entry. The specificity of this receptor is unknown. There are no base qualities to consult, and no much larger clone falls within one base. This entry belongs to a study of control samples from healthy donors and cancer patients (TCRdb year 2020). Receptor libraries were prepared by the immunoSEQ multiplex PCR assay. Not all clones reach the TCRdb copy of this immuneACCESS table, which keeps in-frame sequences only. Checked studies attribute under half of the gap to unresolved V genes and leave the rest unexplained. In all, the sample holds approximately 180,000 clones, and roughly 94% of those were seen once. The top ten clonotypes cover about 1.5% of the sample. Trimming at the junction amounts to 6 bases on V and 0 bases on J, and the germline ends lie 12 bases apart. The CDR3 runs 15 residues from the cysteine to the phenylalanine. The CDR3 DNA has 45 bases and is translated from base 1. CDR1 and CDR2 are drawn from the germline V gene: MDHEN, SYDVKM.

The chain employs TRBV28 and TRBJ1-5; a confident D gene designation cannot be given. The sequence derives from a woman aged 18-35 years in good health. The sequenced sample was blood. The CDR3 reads CASRRPGYSNQPQHF. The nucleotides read TGTGCCAGCAGGCGCCCCGGGTATAGCAATCAGCCCCAGCATTTT.